Below, 25 T cell receptor beta chains from the same sample are listed, as sequenced in a study of blood T cells in healthy people across ages (dated by TCRdb to 2014 to 2015). The method behind the library was 5' RACE. The sequencer was an Illumina HiSeq 2500. A second PCR of roughly 7 to 12 cycles was run with a J-beta primer mix and a sample-barcoded 5' primer. TCRdb reworked the public reads: Q25 trimming with fastp, MiXCR clone assembly, productive beta chains retained. Each record represents a unique CDR3 protein, reported with the most common genes and DNA among its rows. The sample table records more than 1,000,000 distinct CDR3 sequences; around 25% of these occur just once. Of the sample, around 0.7% is held by the ten largest clones. The same sample was also studied in work on T cells of mothers and their children.

The sample comprised blood. Receptors originate from a girl aged 2 to 10 in good health.

This clonotype has just a few counts. The chain carries TRBV28 and TRBJ2-7; TRBD1 matches 7 bases. Trimming removed 6 bases from V and 3 bases from J; junction bases left unmatched: 17. The CDR3 length is 17 residues. CDR1 and CDR2 from the germline V gene are MDHEN and SYDVKM. CDR3 nucleotide sequence: TGTGCCAGCAGAACATTGATGAGGGGGCGCGTGGACTACGAGCAGTACTTC. The encoded protein is CASRTLMRGRVDYEQYF.

V is TRBV7-9 and J is TRBJ2-2, with a possible D match to TRBD1 (6 bases). The germline V gene has CDR1 SEHNR and CDR2 FQNEAQ (reference sequence). The V end lost 5 bases, the J end lost 1 base, and 14 bases lay between the germline ends. This CDR3 has 16 residues. The chain's CDR3 is CASSQGTPKNTGELFF. The CDR3 DNA reads TGTGCCAGCAGCCAGGGGACACCCAAGAACACCGGGGAGCTGTTTTTT.

This chain connects TRBV7-9 to TRBJ1-3, with 8 bases lining up with TRBD1. Germline V gives CDR1 SEHNR, CDR2 FQNEAQ (reference sequence). V gave up 5 bases and J gave up 8 bases; unmatched junction bases: 11. The CDR3 runs 15 residues. The CDR3 nucleotides read TGTGCCAGCAGCCCACCGGACAGGGAAAGTGACACCATATATTTT. Translation gives CASSPPDRESDTIYF.

J is TRBJ2-5 and V is TRBV4-1, with D tentatively TRBD1 or TRBD2 (5 bases each). The J call may be wrong; the DNA end is better matched by TRBJ2-1. CDR1 is MGHRA and CDR2 is YSYEKL in the germline V gene. CDR3 length: 14 amino acids. DNA of the CDR3: TGCGCCAGCAGCATGGGGGACGGTAGCGATGAGCAGTTCTTC. Amino acids: CASSMGDGSDEQFF.

This clonotype was seen at least ten times. This rearrangement joins TRBV11-2 to TRBJ2-6; TRBD2 is a possible D gene (5 bases). The germline V gene has CDR1 SGHAT and CDR2 FQNNGV. V was trimmed by 1 base and J by 1 base, leaving 26 bases between them. The length of the CDR3 is 22 residues. The CDR3 bases are TGTGCCAGCAGCTTAGTTAGTCTGGCTAGCCAATGGACGGGGTCTGGGGCCAACGTCCTGACTTTC. Translating it yields CASSLVSLASQWTGSGANVLTF.

This sequence joins TRBV5-1 and TRBJ2-5; D is unclear. The J call may be wrong; the DNA end is better matched by TRBJ2-7. The CDR3 consists of 16 residues. Germline V lookup: CDR1 SGHRS, CDR2 YFSETQ. The CDR3 reads CASSLVFGGESYEQYF. The CDR3 coding sequence is TGCGCCAGCAGCTTGGTCTTTGGCGGAGAGTCCTACGAGCAGTACTTC.

This chain links TRBV7-6 with TRBJ1-5; no firm D call. Germline CDR1 and CDR2: SGHVS and FNYEAQ. The germline V and J ends were trimmed by 2 bases and 1 base, with 9 bases remaining between them. The CDR3 is 15 residues long. Here the CDR3 reads CASSLYSGSNQPQHF. CDR3 DNA sequence: TGTGCCAGCAGCTTATATAGTGGGAGCAATCAGCCCCAGCATTTT.

The chain uses TRBV29-1 and TRBJ2-6, with 7 bases identical to TRBD1. The trim removed 6 bases at V and 1 base at J, leaving 6 bases unmatched. The CDR3 extends over 15 amino acids. Germline values: CDR1 SQVTM, CDR2 ANQGSEA. The CDR3 sequence is CSVQIQGSGANVLTF. CDR3 DNA: TGCAGCGTCCAAATACAGGGGTCTGGGGCCAACGTCCTGACTTTC.

The chain employs TRBV29-1 and TRBJ2-1, with D perhaps TRBD1 (6 bases). V was trimmed by 4 bases and J by 1 base, leaving 14 bases between them. Germline V gives CDR1 SQVTM, CDR2 ANQGSEA. The CDR3 covers 15 residues. Here the CDR3 DNA reads TGCAGCGTTGGGCCAGGGGAAAGGTCCTACAATGAGCAGTTCTTC. As protein: CSVGPGERSYNEQFF.

J is TRBJ2-3 and V is TRBV28; 7 bases agree with TRBD1. The ends lost 5 bases at V and 2 bases at J; junction bases unmatched: 7. The CDR3 loop spans 15 amino acids. The germline CDR1 and CDR2 sequences are MDHEN and SYDVKM. The CDR3 protein is CASSGDSLITDTQYF. The CDR3 nucleotides are TGTGCCAGCAGTGGGGACAGCCTAATCACAGATACGCAGTATTTT.

This clonotype has more than one count but fewer than ten. The chain couples TRBV7-2 to TRBJ2-5, with 8 bases identical to TRBD2. TRBJ2-1 explains the end of the DNA better; the J call may be wrong. CDR3 length equals 17 residues. Germline assignment: CDR1 SGHTA and CDR2 FQGNSA. CDR3 in amino acids: CASSQAPQLAEDNEQFF. In DNA form, the CDR3 reads TGTGCCAGCAGCCAAGCCCCCCAACTAGCGGAGGACAATGAGCAGTTCTTC.

V and J are TRBV27 and TRBJ1-5; D is uncertain. The germline V and J ends were trimmed by 7 bases and 4 bases, with 8 bases remaining between them. CDR3 length: 12 residues. The germline CDR1 and CDR2 sequences are MNHEY and SMNVEV (reference sequence). CDR3 residues: CASKVGNQPQHF. Here the CDR3 DNA reads TGTGCCAGCAAGGTAGGGAATCAGCCCCAGCATTTT.

The genes are TRBV7-9 and TRBJ2-4; 10 bases align to TRBD2. The V segment lost 3 bases and the J segment 0 bases; nucleotides outside the gene matches: 5. The V gene's germline CDR1 is SEHNR and CDR2 FQNEAQ (reference sequence). There are 17 residues in the CDR3. CDR3 DNA sequence: TGTGCCAGCAGCTTCGTAGCGGGGGGACTAGCCAAAAACATTCAGTACTTC. Amino acid sequence: CASSFVAGGLAKNIQYF.

This sequence joins TRBV7-9 and TRBJ2-5, with 9 bases aligning to TRBD2. Near its end, the DNA agrees better with TRBJ2-1, so the J call may be wrong. Germline V lookup: CDR1 SEHNR, CDR2 FQNEAQ (reference sequence). This CDR3 has 16 residues. The CDR3 region has the DNA TGTGCCAGCAGCTTATCTCGCGGGAGGGACCACAATGAGCAGTTCTTC. This encodes CASSLSRGRDHNEQFF.

The table lists this clonotype with a few counts. The chain has TRBV12-3 or TRBV12-4 and TRBJ1-1, with D unclear. This CDR3 has 14 residues. V was clipped by 10 bases and J by 0 bases, with 15 bases between them. Here the CDR3 reads CATTSSQMNTEAFF. In nucleotides, the CDR3 is TGTGCCACAACCTCATCTCAGATGAACACTGAAGCTTTCTTT.

V and J are TRBV20-1 and TRBJ2-1; D ambiguous. V lost 1 base and J 5 bases, leaving 18 bases between the germline ends. Looked up from germline, CDR1 is DFQATT and CDR2 is SNEGSKA (reference sequence). The CDR3 has 16 residues. The CDR3 coding sequence is TGCAGTGCTAGAGTATTGGGGATGGGAAACCACAATGAGCAGTTCTTC. Protein: CSARVLGMGNHNEQFF.

This clonotype was observed a few times. V usage is TRBV11-1 and J usage is TRBJ1-4, with TRBD1 as a possible D gene (5 bases). V was shortened by 5 bases and J by 0 bases, with 13 bases between the two germline ends. The germline CDR1 and CDR2 sequences are SGHAT and FQDESV (reference sequence). The CDR3 sequence is 16 residues long. The CDR3 here is CASSRGRSATNEKLFF. In DNA form, the CDR3 reads TGTGCCAGCAGCCGGGGGAGAAGTGCAACTAATGAAAAACTGTTTTTT.

This CDR3 reads CSARRPNTGELFF. As DNA, the CDR3 is TGCAGTGCTAGAAGACCGAACACCGGGGAGCTGTTTTTT. This sequence joins TRBV20-1 and TRBJ2-2; D gene unclear. The CDR3 is 13 amino acids. Germline V gene sequence: CDR1 DFQATT, CDR2 SNEGSKA (reference sequence). Trimming cost V 2 bases and J 0 bases, with 4 bases left between them.

V and J are TRBV20-1 and TRBJ2-3, with unresolved D. The CDR3 runs to 14 residues. Deletions cut 3 bases from V and 1 base from J, with 11 bases between. The germline V gene has CDR1 DFQATT and CDR2 SNEGSKA (reference sequence). CDR3 loop: CSARDHGGTDTQYF. In DNA form, the CDR3 reads TGCAGTGCTAGGGACCATGGGGGCACAGATACGCAGTATTTT.

This clonotype was counted a few times. This chain joins TRBV9 and TRBJ2-5, with a weak D call TRBD2 (6 bases). Matching the DNA end better, TRBJ2-7 makes the J call doubtful. The CDR3 consists of 16 residues. Germline CDR1 SGDLS, CDR2 YYNGEE. CDR3 residues: CASSVNSGSLTYEQYF. The CDR3 coding sequence is TGTGCCAGCAGCGTTAATAGCGGCAGCCTAACCTACGAGCAGTACTTC.

This clonotype was seen more than once but under ten times. This chain uses TRBV7-9 with TRBJ2-7; no firm D call. V was pared by 4 bases and J by 3 bases, with 10 bases between. From germline, CDR1 is SEHNR and CDR2 FQNEAQ (reference sequence). The CDR3 spans 13 residues. The CDR3 here is CASSYQEFYEQYF. CDR3 coding DNA: TGTGCCAGCAGCTACCAGGAATTCTACGAGCAGTACTTC.

The J gene is TRBJ1-2, the V gene TRBV29-1; the D gene is possibly TRBD1 (5 bases). Germline assignment: CDR1 SQVTM and CDR2 ANQGSEA. The CDR3 loop spans 12 amino acids. Trimming cost V 0 bases and J 4 bases, with 6 bases left between them. The CDR3 protein is CSVEEGTYGYTF. CDR3 nucleotides: TGCAGCGTTGAAGAGGGGACCTATGGCTACACCTTC.

This clonotype came up a few times. The chain combines TRBV6-1 with TRBJ2-1; TRBD2 agrees at 14 bases. The CDR3 extends over 17 amino acids. The V and J ends lost 2 bases and 8 bases, in that order; junction bases with no gene match: 8. Germline assignment: CDR1 MNHNS and CDR2 SASEGT. The CDR3 DNA reads TGTGCCAGCAGTGAATGGGGACTAGCGGGAGTTATGGATGAGCAGTTCTTC. Translating gives CASSEWGLAGVMDEQFF.

This chain joins TRBV4-1 and TRBJ2-1; D uncertain. The germline V gene has CDR1 MGHRA and CDR2 YSYEKL. Trimming took off 1 base at V and 5 bases at J, with 18 bases between the two ends. The CDR3 totals 17 residues. DNA for the CDR3: TGCGCCAGCAGCCAAGTTAAAGGCAGCAATCCCCACAATGAGCAGTTCTTC. Translation: CASSQVKGSNPHNEQFF.

This clonotype was seen only a few times. The chain is built from TRBV7-3 and TRBJ2-1, with D unresolved. This CDR3 has 15 amino acids. Germline V lookup: CDR1 SGHTA, CDR2 FQGTGA. Trimming shortened V by 2 bases and J by 8 bases, and 16 bases separated the two germline ends. The CDR3 DNA reads as TGTGCCAGCAGCTTAGGGGTCAGTCCTTCTCATGAGCAGTTCTTC. It encodes CASSLGVSPSHEQFF.